This T cell receptor beta chain stems from a study of graft-versus-host responses after intestinal transplantation. Study-wide context: Recipients obtained multivisceral, liver-intestinal, or isolated intestinal transplants. The whole recipient group had anti-thymocyte globulin induction followed by tacrolimus and steroids for roughly three years. General observations from the study: Early post-transplant HvG declines were associated with peak circulating GvH clone levels. Some GvH clones were seen earlier in gut or blood, suggesting intestinal origin.

Regarding this clone: The antigen is unknown.

There are 15 residues in the CDR3. Germline V lookup: CDR1 SEHNR, CDR2 FQNEAQ (reference sequence). Trimming left V 1 base short and J 0 bases short, with 9 bases between. Assay used: immunoSEQ multiplex PCR; TCRdb lists only in-frame clones, some missing. The data hold more than 100,000 clones, with over 85% observed a single time. The sequence came from a human donor who received an intestinal transplant. The gene calls are TRBV7-9 and TRBJ1-1, with D tentatively TRBD1 (5 bases). Sequencing was performed on unstimulated CD4+ T cells sorted from spleen or lymph node cells, taken before intestinal transplant. In DNA, the CDR3 is TGTGCCAGCAGCTTAGAAGGGGCAATGAACACTGAAGCTTTCTTT. This encodes CASSLEGAMNTEAFF.